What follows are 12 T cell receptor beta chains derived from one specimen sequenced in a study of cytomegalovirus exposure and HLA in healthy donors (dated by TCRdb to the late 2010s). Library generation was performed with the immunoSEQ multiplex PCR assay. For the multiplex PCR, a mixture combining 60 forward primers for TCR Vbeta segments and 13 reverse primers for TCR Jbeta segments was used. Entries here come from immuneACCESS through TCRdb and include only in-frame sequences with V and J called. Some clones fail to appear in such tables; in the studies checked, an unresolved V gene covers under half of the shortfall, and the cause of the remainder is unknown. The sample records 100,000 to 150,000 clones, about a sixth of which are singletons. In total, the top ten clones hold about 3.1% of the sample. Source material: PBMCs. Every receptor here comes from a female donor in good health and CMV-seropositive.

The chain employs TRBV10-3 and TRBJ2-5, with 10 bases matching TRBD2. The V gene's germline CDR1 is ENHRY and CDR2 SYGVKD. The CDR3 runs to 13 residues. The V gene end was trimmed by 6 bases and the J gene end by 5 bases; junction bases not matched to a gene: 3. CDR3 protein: CAIRLAGGETQYF. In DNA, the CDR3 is TGTGCCATCAGGTTAGCGGGAGGTGAGACCCAGTACTTC.

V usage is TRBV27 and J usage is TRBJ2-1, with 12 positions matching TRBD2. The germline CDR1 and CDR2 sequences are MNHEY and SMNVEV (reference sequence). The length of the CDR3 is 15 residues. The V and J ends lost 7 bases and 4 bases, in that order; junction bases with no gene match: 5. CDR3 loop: CASKLAGGRYNEQFF. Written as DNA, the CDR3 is TGTGCCAGCAAGCTAGCGGGAGGGCGGTACAATGAGCAGTTCTTC.

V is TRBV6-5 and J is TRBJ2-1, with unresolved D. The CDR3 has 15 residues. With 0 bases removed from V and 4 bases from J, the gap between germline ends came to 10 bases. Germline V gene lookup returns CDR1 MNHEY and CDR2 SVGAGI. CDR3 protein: CASSYSRIRYNEQFF. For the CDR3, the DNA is TGTGCCAGCAGTTACTCGAGGATAAGGTACAATGAGCAGTTCTTC.

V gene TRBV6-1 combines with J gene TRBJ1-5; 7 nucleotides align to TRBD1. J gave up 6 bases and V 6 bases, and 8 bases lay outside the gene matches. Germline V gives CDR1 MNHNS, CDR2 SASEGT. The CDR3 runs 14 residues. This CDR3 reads CASRQGNSGQPQHF. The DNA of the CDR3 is TGTGCCAGCAGACAGGGGAATTCGGGTCAGCCCCAGCATTTT.

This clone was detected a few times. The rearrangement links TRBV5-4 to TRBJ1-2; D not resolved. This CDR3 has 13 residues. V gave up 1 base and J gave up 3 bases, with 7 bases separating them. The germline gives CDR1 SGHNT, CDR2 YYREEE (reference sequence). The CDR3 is CASSLTLYYGYTF. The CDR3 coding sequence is TGTGCCAGCAGCTTGACACTATACTATGGCTACACCTTC.

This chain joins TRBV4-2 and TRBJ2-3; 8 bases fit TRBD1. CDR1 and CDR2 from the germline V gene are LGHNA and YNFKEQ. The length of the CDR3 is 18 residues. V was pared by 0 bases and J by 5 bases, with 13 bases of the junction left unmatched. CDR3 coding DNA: TGTGCCAGCAGCCAAGATTTTTTCGTCAGGGGGCAAGAAGATACGCAGTATTTT. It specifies CASSQDFFVRGQEDTQYF.

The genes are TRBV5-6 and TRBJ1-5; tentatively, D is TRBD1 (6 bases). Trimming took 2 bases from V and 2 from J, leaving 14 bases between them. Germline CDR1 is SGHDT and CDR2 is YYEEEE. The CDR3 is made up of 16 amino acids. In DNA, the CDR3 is TGTGCCAGCAGCTTACAGGGAATCAGGCGCAATCAGCCCCAGCATTTT. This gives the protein CASSLQGIRRNQPQHF. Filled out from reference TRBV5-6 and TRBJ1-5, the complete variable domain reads DAGVTQSPTHLIKTRGQQVTLRCSPKSGHDTVSWYQQALGQGPQFIFQYYEEEERQRGNFPDRFSGHQFPNYSSELNVNALLLGDSALYLCASSLQGIRRNQPQHFGDGTRLSIL.

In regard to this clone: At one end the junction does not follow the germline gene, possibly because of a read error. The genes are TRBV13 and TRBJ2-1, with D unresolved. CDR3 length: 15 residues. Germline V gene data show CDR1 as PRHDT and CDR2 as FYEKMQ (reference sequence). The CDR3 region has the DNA TGTGCTAGCAGCCATCGGGTCTACCCCCACAATGAGCAGTTCTTC. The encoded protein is CASSHRVYPHNEQFF. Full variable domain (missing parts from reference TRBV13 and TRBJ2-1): AAGVIQSPRHLIKEKRETATLKCYPIPRHDTVYWYQQGPGQDPQFLISFYEKMQSDKGSIPDRFSAQQFSDYHSELNMSSLELGDSALYFCASSHRVYPHNEQFFGPGTRLTVL.

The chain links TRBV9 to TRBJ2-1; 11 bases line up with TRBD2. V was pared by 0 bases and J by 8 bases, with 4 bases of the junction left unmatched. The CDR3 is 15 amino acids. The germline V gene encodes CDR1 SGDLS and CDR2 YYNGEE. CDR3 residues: CASSVELAGVHEQFF. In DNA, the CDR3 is TGTGCCAGCAGCGTAGAACTAGCGGGAGTCCATGAGCAGTTCTTC.

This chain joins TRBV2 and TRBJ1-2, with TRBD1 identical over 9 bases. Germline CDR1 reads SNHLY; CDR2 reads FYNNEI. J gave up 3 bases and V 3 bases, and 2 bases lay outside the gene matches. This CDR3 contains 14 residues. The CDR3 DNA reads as TGTGCCAGCAGTGAGGACAGGGGTTACTATGGCTACACCTTC. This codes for CASSEDRGYYGYTF.

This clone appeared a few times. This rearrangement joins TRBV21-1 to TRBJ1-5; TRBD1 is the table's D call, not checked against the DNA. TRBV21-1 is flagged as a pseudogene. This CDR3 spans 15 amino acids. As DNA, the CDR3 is TGTGCCAGCAGCAACCGGGACAAAAGCAATCAGCCCCAGCATTTT. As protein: CASSNRDKSNQPQHF.

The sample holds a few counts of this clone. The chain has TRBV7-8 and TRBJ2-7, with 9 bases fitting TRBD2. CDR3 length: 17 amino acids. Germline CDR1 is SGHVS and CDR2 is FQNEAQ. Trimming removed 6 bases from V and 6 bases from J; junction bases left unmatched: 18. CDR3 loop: CASRLSRGGRAVGEQYF. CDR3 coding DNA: TGTGCCAGCAGACTCTCAAGGGGCGGGAGGGCCGTCGGCGAGCAGTACTTC.